This T cell receptor (beta chain) comes out of a study of T cells in Graves' hyperthyroidism and ophthalmopathy. Amplified regions were TCR beta CDR3 sequences from RNA transcripts. Researchers ran a first-round RT-PCR on the TCR CDR3 using the HTBI primer set. TCRdb reprocessed the multiplex PCR reads via MiXCR and lists one record per CDR3 protein. The profile covers fewer than 850,000 distinct CDR3 sequences, with roughly a sixth appearing a single time and roughly a sixth taken by the ten largest. This clonotype was counted a few times. Its target is not known. This may be a read error, as it is one base from a much larger clone. The study's findings and limits: Model output signaled ophthalmopathy a median 6.5 months ahead of onset. A model built on 13 V-J features separated ophthalmopathy from stable hyperthyroidism. Clonotypes that were expanded in thyroid above 0.001 mostly appeared in blood too.

This sample holds PBMCs from less than 11 ml fresh peripheral blood. Germline V gene sequence: CDR1 SGDLS, CDR2 YYNGEE. V shed 3 bases, J shed 1 base, and the junction held 10 bases outside the gene matches. This CDR3 has 16 residues. The chain couples TRBV9 to TRBJ2-7, with 7 bases matching TRBD1. The clonotype originates from a man between 45 and 60 years old with Graves' hyperthyroidism. Sequenced material: blood. The DNA of the CDR3 is TGTGCCAGCAGCGGAGCGCCGGGACAGCTTTCCTACGAGCAGTACTTC. This translates into CASSGAPGQLSYEQYF.